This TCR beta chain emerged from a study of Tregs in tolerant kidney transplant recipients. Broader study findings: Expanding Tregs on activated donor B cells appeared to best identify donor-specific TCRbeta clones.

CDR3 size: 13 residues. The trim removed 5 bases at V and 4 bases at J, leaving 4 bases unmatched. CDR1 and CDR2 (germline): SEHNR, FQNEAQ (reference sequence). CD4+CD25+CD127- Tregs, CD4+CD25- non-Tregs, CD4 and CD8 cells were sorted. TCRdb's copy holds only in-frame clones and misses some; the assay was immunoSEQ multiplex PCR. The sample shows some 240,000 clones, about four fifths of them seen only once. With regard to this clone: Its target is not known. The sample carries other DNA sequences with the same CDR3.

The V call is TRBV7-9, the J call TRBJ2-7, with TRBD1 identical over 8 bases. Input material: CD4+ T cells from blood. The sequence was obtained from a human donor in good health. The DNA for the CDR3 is TGTGCCAGCAGCCCACAGGGGGTGTACGAGCAGTACTTC. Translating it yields CASSPQGVYEQYF.